A selection of T cell receptor beta chains follows, all from one sample in a study of beta chain features in type 1 diabetes. Libraries were prepared by immunoSEQ multiplex PCR; TCRdb keeps only in-frame clonotypes and omits some of them. The profile shows 300,000 to 400,000 clones, roughly 9.6% of them singletons. The sample was naive CD4+ T cells from blood. The receptors originated from a woman aged 25 to 39 in good health. CDR3s include the opening cysteine and the closing phenylalanine or tryptophan. A D gene is named only where the DNA matches it firmly. Expanded clones are given a class, and other clones once, few, many or no size at all.

CDR3 DNA: TGTGCCAGTAGTTCCCTGACAGCATCGAACACCGGGGAGCTGTTTTTT; CDR3 protein: CASSSLTASNTGELFF; D gene: NA; V gene: TRBV19; clone size: NA; J gene: TRBJ2-2
CDR3 DNA: TGTGCCAGCTCACCGGACAGGGATGGCTATGGCTACACCTTC; CDR3 protein: CASSPDRDGYGYTF; D gene: TRBD1; V gene: TRBV18; clone size: few; J gene: TRBJ1-2
CDR3 DNA: TGTGCCAGTAGTAAGACTAGCGACACCGGGGAGCTGTTTTTT; CDR3 protein: CASSKTSDTGELFF; D gene: TRBD2; V gene: TRBV19; clone size: NA; J gene: TRBJ2-2
CDR3 DNA: TGTGCCAGCAGGGCCACAGGGATCTCCTATGGCTACACCTTC; CDR3 protein: CASRATGISYGYTF; D gene: NA; V gene: TRBV6-5; clone size: few; J gene: TRBJ1-2
CDR3 DNA: TGTGCCAGCAGTTACCGACGGGCAGATACGCAGTATTTT; CDR3 protein: CASSYRRADTQYF; D gene: NA; V gene: TRBV6-5; clone size: NA; J gene: TRBJ2-3
CDR3 DNA: TGTGCCAGCAGCTTGGGACAGAATCAGCCCCAGCATTTT; CDR3 protein: CASSLGQNQPQHF; D gene: NA; V gene: TRBV5-4; clone size: few; J gene: TRBJ1-5
CDR3 DNA: TGTGCCAGCAGCTTAGACGACAGCCAGCAGTACTTC; CDR3 protein: CASSLDDSQQYF; D gene: NA; V gene: TRBV7-2; clone size: NA; J gene: TRBJ2-7
CDR3 DNA: TGTGCCAGCAGCGCCTGGCTGGCGGGAGGGGGTAATGAGCAGTTCTTC; CDR3 protein: CASSAWLAGGGNEQFF; D gene: TRBD2; V gene: TRBV9; clone size: few; J gene: TRBJ2-1
CDR3 DNA: TGTGCCAGCAGCGTAGCGGATACGCAGTATTTT; CDR3 protein: CASSVADTQYF; D gene: NA; V gene: TRBV9; clone size: few; J gene: TRBJ2-3
CDR3 DNA: TGTGCCAGCAGCTCCGGGACAGGGGGCGATCAGCCCCAGCATTTT; CDR3 protein: CASSSGTGGDQPQHF; D gene: TRBD1; V gene: TRBV7-2; clone size: NA; J gene: TRBJ1-5
CDR3 DNA: TGTGCCAGTAGCCAGTCTAGGGAGACCCAGTACTTC; CDR3 protein: CASSQSRETQYF; D gene: NA; V gene: TRBV19; clone size: few; J gene: TRBJ2-5
CDR3 DNA: TGTGCCTGGAGTGTAACCGTGTCGGGAGCTTTCTTT; CDR3 protein: CAWSVTVSGAFF; D gene: NA; V gene: TRBV30; clone size: few; J gene: TRBJ1-1
CDR3 DNA: TGTGCCATCAGTGACTCAGGAGAGACCCAGTACTTC; CDR3 protein: CAISDSGETQYF; D gene: NA; V gene: TRBV10-3; clone size: NA; J gene: TRBJ2-5
CDR3 DNA: TGTGCCAGCAGCTTAGCCCCTACGGGTTACAATGAGCAGTTCTTC; CDR3 protein: CASSLAPTGYNEQFF; D gene: NA; V gene: TRBV7-2; clone size: few; J gene: TRBJ2-1
CDR3 DNA: TGTGCCAGCAGTTTATCGACGGGGAGAGACTATGGCTACACCTTC; CDR3 protein: CASSLSTGRDYGYTF; D gene: NA; V gene: TRBV28; clone size: few; J gene: TRBJ1-2
CDR3 DNA: TGTGCCAGCAGCCTGGGGCTACCTTACCAAGAGACCCAGTACTTC; CDR3 protein: CASSLGLPYQETQYF; D gene: NA; V gene: TRBV7-2; clone size: few; J gene: TRBJ2-5
CDR3 DNA: TGTGCCACCAGCAGGTCCAGGGGGCGCTTCTCTGGGGCCAACGTCCTGACTTTC; CDR3 protein: CATSRSRGRFSGANVLTF; D gene: TRBD1; V gene: TRBV15; clone size: few; J gene: TRBJ2-6
CDR3 DNA: TGTGCCAGCAGCTTAACAGACTCTGGGGCCAACGTCCTGACTTTC; CDR3 protein: CASSLTDSGANVLTF; D gene: NA; V gene: TRBV7-8; clone size: few; J gene: TRBJ2-6
CDR3 DNA: TGTGCCAGCAGCGAAGGACAGGGAGACTCTGGGGCCAACGTCCTGACTTTC; CDR3 protein: CASSEGQGDSGANVLTF; D gene: TRBD1; V gene: TRBV6-4; clone size: few; J gene: TRBJ2-6
CDR3 DNA: TGCGCCAGCAGCCAAGATCGTGCGGACTACGAGCAGTACTTC; CDR3 protein: CASSQDRADYEQYF; D gene: NA; V gene: TRBV4-3; clone size: few; J gene: TRBJ2-7
CDR3 DNA: TGTGCCAGCAGCGTAGTAGTCGGTAATCGGAATGAGCAGTTCTTC; CDR3 protein: CASSVVVGNRNEQFF; D gene: NA; V gene: TRBV9; clone size: NA; J gene: TRBJ2-1
CDR3 DNA: TGTGCCACCAGCAGAGAAGAGTACAATGAGCAGTTCTTC; CDR3 protein: CATSREEYNEQFF; D gene: NA; V gene: TRBV15; clone size: NA; J gene: TRBJ2-1
CDR3 DNA: TGTGCCAGCAGCTCCCGGATTGGTCTGGGGAGGGGTTACAATGAGCAGTTCTTC; CDR3 protein: CASSSRIGLGRGYNEQFF; D gene: TRBD2; V gene: TRBV9; clone size: NA; J gene: TRBJ2-1
CDR3 DNA: TGTGCCAGCAGTTCGGAGACCCAGTACTTC; CDR3 protein: CASSSETQYF; D gene: NA; V gene: TRBV6-5; clone size: few; J gene: TRBJ2-5
CDR3 DNA: TGTGCCAGCAGTGAATTGGGCAGGGGGTCGGGCGGGGAGCTGTTTTTT; CDR3 protein: CASSELGRGSGGELFF; D gene: TRBD1; V gene: TRBV25-1; clone size: few; J gene: TRBJ2-2
CDR3 DNA: TGTGCCAGCCTATCCGGCGGAACAGGGGGCGAAAACTATGGCTACACCTTC; CDR3 protein: CASLSGGTGGENYGYTF; D gene: TRBD1; V gene: TRBV16; clone size: NA; J gene: TRBJ1-2
CDR3 DNA: TGTGCCAGCGGGCTAGCGGGAGTCGGCGAGCAGTACTTC; CDR3 protein: CASGLAGVGEQYF; D gene: TRBD2; V gene: TRBV2; clone size: few; J gene: TRBJ2-7
CDR3 DNA: TGTGCCAGCAGCGAGGGACAGGGGGTCCCCTACGAGCAGTACTTC; CDR3 protein: CASSEGQGVPYEQYF; D gene: TRBD1; V gene: TRBV28; clone size: NA; J gene: TRBJ2-7
CDR3 DNA: TGTGCCAGCAGCCAGAGGGGGCTGGACTATGGCTACACCTTC; CDR3 protein: CASSQRGLDYGYTF; D gene: TRBD1; V gene: TRBV7-2; clone size: few; J gene: TRBJ1-2
CDR3 DNA: TGTGCCAGCAGCTCAGGACAGGGAGAGACCCAGTACTTC; CDR3 protein: CASSSGQGETQYF; D gene: TRBD1; V gene: TRBV7-2; clone size: NA; J gene: TRBJ2-5
CDR3 DNA: TGTGCCAGCAGCTTAAAGCGGAACAGCCACTCCTACAATGAGCAGTTCTTC; CDR3 protein: CASSLKRNSHSYNEQFF; D gene: NA; V gene: TRBV7-2; clone size: NA; J gene: TRBJ2-1
CDR3 DNA: TGTGCCAGCAGTTTATCAGGGGTTCGGAATCAGCCCCAGCATTTT; CDR3 protein: CASSLSGVRNQPQHF; D gene: NA; V gene: TRBV27; clone size: NA; J gene: TRBJ1-5
CDR3 DNA: TGTGCCAGCAGCAATGGGTTTTCACTAGCGGATGAAGACAGCTACAATGAGCAGTTCTTC; CDR3 protein: CASSNGFSLADEDSYNEQFF; D gene: NA; V gene: TRBV21-1; clone size: NA; J gene: TRBJ2-1
CDR3 DNA: TGTGCCAGCAAACCGGGGAGCACAGATACGCAGTATTTT; CDR3 protein: CASKPGSTDTQYF; D gene: NA; V gene: TRBV19; clone size: few; J gene: TRBJ2-3
CDR3 DNA: TGTGCCAGCAGCCGCGTAGCGGGAGGCGGGGATACGCAGTATTTT; CDR3 protein: CASSRVAGGGDTQYF; D gene: TRBD2; V gene: TRBV7-2; clone size: NA; J gene: TRBJ2-3
CDR3 DNA: TGTGCCAGCAGCTTGGACAGGACTAATGAAAAACTGTTTTTT; CDR3 protein: CASSLDRTNEKLFF; D gene: TRBD1; V gene: TRBV11-2; clone size: NA; J gene: TRBJ1-4
CDR3 DNA: TGTGCCAGCCGTCCTCCCCCGGGACACTCCTCCTCTGGGGCCAACGTCCTGACTTTC; CDR3 protein: CASRPPPGHSSSGANVLTF; D gene: NA; V gene: TRBV6-8; clone size: NA; J gene: TRBJ2-6